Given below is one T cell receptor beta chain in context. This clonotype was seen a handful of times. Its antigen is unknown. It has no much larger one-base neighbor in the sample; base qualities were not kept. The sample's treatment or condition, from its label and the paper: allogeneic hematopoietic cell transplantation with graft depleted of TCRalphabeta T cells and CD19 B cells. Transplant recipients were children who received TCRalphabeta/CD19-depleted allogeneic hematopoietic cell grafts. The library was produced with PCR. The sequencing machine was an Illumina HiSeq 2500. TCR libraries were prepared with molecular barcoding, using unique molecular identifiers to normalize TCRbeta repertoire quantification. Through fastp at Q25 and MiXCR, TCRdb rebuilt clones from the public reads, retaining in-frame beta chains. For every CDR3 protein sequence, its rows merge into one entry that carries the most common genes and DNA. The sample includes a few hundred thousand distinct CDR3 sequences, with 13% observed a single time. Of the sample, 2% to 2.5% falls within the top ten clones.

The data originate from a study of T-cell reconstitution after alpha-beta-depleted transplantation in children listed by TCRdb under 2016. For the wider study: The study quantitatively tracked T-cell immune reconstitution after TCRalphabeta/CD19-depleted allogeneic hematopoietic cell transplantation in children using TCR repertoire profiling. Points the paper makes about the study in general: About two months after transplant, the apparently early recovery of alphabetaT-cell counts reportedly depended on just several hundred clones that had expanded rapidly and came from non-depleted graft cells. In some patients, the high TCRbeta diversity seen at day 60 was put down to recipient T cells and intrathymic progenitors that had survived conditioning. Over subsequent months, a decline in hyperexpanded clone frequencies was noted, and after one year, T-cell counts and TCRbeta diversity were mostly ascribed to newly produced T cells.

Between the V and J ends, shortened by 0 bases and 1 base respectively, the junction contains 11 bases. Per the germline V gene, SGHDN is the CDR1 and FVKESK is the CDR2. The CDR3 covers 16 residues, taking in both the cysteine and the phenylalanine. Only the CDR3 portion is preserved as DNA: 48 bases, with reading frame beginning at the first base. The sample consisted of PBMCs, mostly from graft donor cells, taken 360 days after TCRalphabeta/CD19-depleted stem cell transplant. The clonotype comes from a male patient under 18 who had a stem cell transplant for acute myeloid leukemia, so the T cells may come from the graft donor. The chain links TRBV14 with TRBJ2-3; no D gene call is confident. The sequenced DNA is TGTGCCAGCAGCCAAGATCCCCGTTGGGGCACAGATACGCAGTATTTT. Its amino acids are CASSQDPRWGTDTQYF.